What follows are 32 T cell receptor beta chains derived from one specimen sequenced in a study of blood T cell repertoires in COVID-19. This table comes from immunoSEQ multiplex PCR, and its TCRdb copy is limited to in-frame clones, with some not included. The table lists about 180,000 clones, roughly 88% of them singletons, with approximately 9% in the top ten. Sequencing was performed on PBMCs or T cells enriched from blood (not recorded which). Receptors were obtained from a woman in her late teens or twenties who had recovered from COVID-19.

V and J are TRBV10-3 and TRBJ1-6, with D hard to call. The CDR3 totals 15 residues. Germline CDR1 and CDR2: ENHRY and SYGVKD. The ends were cut back, 3 bases at V and 14 bases at J, with 20 bases in the middle. In DNA form, the CDR3 reads TGTGCCATCAGTGAATTCGGGGATGCCAATTCGGCCCTCCACTTT. Translating gives CAISEFGDANSALHF.

The V call is TRBV2, the J call TRBJ1-3, with a weak D call TRBD1 (5 bases). Germline V gene lookup returns CDR1 SNHLY and CDR2 FYNNEI. The CDR3 runs 15 residues. V gave up 6 bases and J gave up 0 bases, with 12 bases separating them. The CDR3 here is CASRSDSLSGNTIYF. In nucleotides, the CDR3 is TGTGCCAGCAGATCAGACAGTCTCTCTGGAAACACCATATATTTT.

The CDR3 nucleotides read TGTGCCATCAGTGAGGTGCGACAGGGGCAAGAGACCCAGTACTTC. It is translated as CAISEVRQGQETQYF. The chain uses TRBV10-3 and TRBJ2-5; 8 nucleotides agree with TRBD1. V lost 2 bases and J lost 2; bases outside the gene matches: 4. This CDR3 contains 15 residues. Germline lookup yields CDR1 ENHRY and CDR2 SYGVKD.

The DNA of the CDR3 is TGTGCCACCAGACAGGAGTCAGCTAACTATGGCTACACCTTC. Translating it yields CATRQESANYGYTF. The chain couples TRBV24-1 to TRBJ1-2, with TRBD1 as a possible D gene (5 bases). Germline CDR1 KGHDR, CDR2 SFDVKD. The CDR3 length is 14 residues. V shed 7 bases and J shed 0 bases, with 11 bases lying between them.

V gene TRBV28 combines with J gene TRBJ1-2, with 9 bases identical to TRBD1. Looked up from germline, CDR1 is MDHEN and CDR2 is SYDVKM. The CDR3 contains 15 residues. V was pared by 4 bases and J by 5 bases, with 8 bases of the junction left unmatched. CDR3: CASSSPRDRGYGYTF. The CDR3 nucleotides are TGTGCCAGCAGTTCGCCCCGCGACAGGGGGTATGGCTACACCTTC.

The chain employs TRBV27 and TRBJ1-5; 7 nucleotides agree with TRBD1. V was pared by 5 bases and J by 1 base, with 5 bases of the junction left unmatched. CDR1 MNHEY and CDR2 SMNVEV come from the germline V gene (reference sequence). The CDR3 covers 15 residues. CDR3 sequence reads: CASSPGTASNQPQHF. CDR3 sequence (DNA): TGTGCCAGCAGTCCCGGGACAGCCAGCAATCAGCCCCAGCATTTT.

V and J are TRBV5-8 and TRBJ1-1, with a tentative D call TRBD1 (6 bases). V lost 4 bases, J lost 10 bases, and 14 bases lay in between. The germline V gene has CDR1 SGHTS and CDR2 YDEGEE. The CDR3 is made up of 12 amino acids. Here the CDR3 DNA reads TGTGCCAGCAGCCCCCGGGACATAGGAGCTTTCTTT. Its protein product is CASSPRDIGAFF. The whole variable domain, filled in from reference TRBV5-8 and TRBJ1-1, reads EAGVTQSPTHLIKTRGQQATLRCSPISGHTSVYWYQQALGLGLQFLLWYDEGEERNRGNFPPRFSGRQFPNYSSELNVNALELEDSALYLCASSPRDIGAFFGQGTRLTVV.

V is TRBV7-8 and J is TRBJ2-1; 9 bases line up with TRBD2. Germline trimming cut 5 bases from V and 8 bases from J; bases unmatched to any gene: 13. There are 16 residues in the CDR3. Looked up from germline, CDR1 is SGHVS and CDR2 is FQNEAQ. The CDR3 region has the DNA TGTGCCAGCAGCGCCTTAGGCGGGGGGGCTTTTGATGAGCAGTTCTTC. Translating it yields CASSALGGGAFDEQFF.

The J gene is TRBJ1-2, the V gene TRBV7-3; 8 bases are shared with TRBD1. CDR1 and CDR2 from the germline V gene are SGHTA and FQGTGA. After removal of 3 bases from V and 8 bases from J, the junction contained 5 bases not matched to a gene. This CDR3 spans 13 amino acids. CDR3 in amino acids: CASSFSDRGGYTF. CDR3 sequence (DNA): TGTGCCAGCAGCTTCTCCGACAGGGGAGGCTACACCTTC.

The rearrangement joins TRBV7-2 to TRBJ1-6; no reliable D call. V was shortened by 4 bases and J by 3 bases, with 4 bases between the two germline ends. Per germline, CDR1 SGHTA and CDR2 FQGNSA. The CDR3 spans 13 residues. The CDR3 sequence: CASSSYYNSPLHF. The CDR3 DNA reads as TGTGCCAGCAGCTCGTACTATAATTCACCCCTCCACTTT. Full variable domain (outside the CDR3, taken from reference TRBV7-2 and TRBJ1-6): GAGVSQSPSNKVTEKGKDVELRCDPISGHTALYWYRQSLGQGLEFLIYFQGNSAPDKSGLPSDRFSAERTGGSVSTLTIQRTQQEDSAVYLCASSSYYNSPLHFGNGTRLTVT.

The chain combines TRBV18 with TRBJ2-5, with D perhaps matching TRBD2 (5 bases). Per the germline V gene, CDR1 is KGHSH and CDR2 is LQKENI. Trimming took 3 bases from V and 7 from J, leaving 15 bases between them. The CDR3 is 14 amino acids. The CDR3: CASSPSSQRSTQYF. In nucleotides, the CDR3 is TGTGCCAGCTCACCCTCTTCACAGCGGTCGACCCAGTACTTC.

This chain joins TRBV11-3 and TRBJ2-7; 11 nucleotides line up with TRBD1. The V gene's germline CDR1 is SGHNT and CDR2 YENEEA. Trimming removed 1 base from V and 6 bases from J; junction bases left unmatched: 5. The CDR3 contains 15 residues. CDR3 DNA sequence: TGTGCCAGCAGCTTAGGGACAGGGGGCCTCTCCGAGCAGTACTTC. This encodes CASSLGTGGLSEQYF.

This chain uses TRBV7-9 with TRBJ1-1, with 7 nucleotides matching TRBD1. The ends lost 6 bases at V and 7 bases at J; junction bases unmatched: 8. Per the germline V gene, CDR1 is SEHNR and CDR2 is FQNEAQ (reference sequence). The CDR3 loop spans 13 amino acids. The CDR3 nucleotides are TGTGCCAGCAGTTGGCAGGGGGAGAGTGAAGCTTTCTTT. Translation: CASSWQGESEAFF.

The chain couples TRBV12-5 to TRBJ2-1, with TRBD2 identical over 13 bases. The CDR3 covers 17 residues. Trimming removed 4 bases from V and 7 bases from J; junction bases left unmatched: 10. The V gene's germline CDR1 is LGHNT and CDR2 FRNRAP. Here the CDR3 DNA reads TGTGCTAGTGGTTCCCAGACTAGCGGGGGGCTAGAGAATGAGCAGTTCTTC. Encoded protein: CASGSQTSGGLENEQFF.

V usage is TRBV23-1 and J usage is TRBJ2-7, with D possibly matching TRBD2 (6 bases). TRBV23-1 has ORF status, its function being uncertain. The CDR3 has 17 residues. V lost 0 bases, J lost 1 base, and 16 bases lay in between. Here the CDR3 reads CASSQSRGGVSSYEQYF. The CDR3 DNA sequence: TGCGCCAGCAGTCAATCGCGGGGCGGGGTTTCTTCCTACGAGCAGTACTTC.

The chain combines TRBV4-3 with TRBJ1-5, with 7 bases lining up with TRBD1. This CDR3 spans 16 amino acids. From germline, CDR1 is LGHNA and CDR2 YSLEER. With V trimmed by 0 bases and J by 6 bases, 8 bases remained unmatched. For the CDR3, the DNA is TGCGCCAGCAGCCAAGATTTCCAGGGGGTTATTCAGCCCCAGCATTTT. This translates into CASSQDFQGVIQPQHF.

The chain uses TRBV28 and TRBJ1-2; D is possibly TRBD1 (5 bases). This CDR3 is built from 13 residues. CDR1 and CDR2 (germline): MDHEN, SYDVKM. V lost 8 bases and J 2 bases, leaving 12 bases between the germline ends. CDR3 residues: CASRLTENYGYTF. In nucleotides, the CDR3 is TGTGCCAGCCGGTTGACAGAAAACTATGGCTACACCTTC.

The genes are TRBV29-1 and TRBJ1-1; 7 bases agree with TRBD1. Germline values: CDR1 SQVTM, CDR2 ANQGSEA. The V segment lost 6 bases and the J segment 7 bases; nucleotides outside the gene matches: 14. This CDR3 has 14 residues. CDR3 in DNA: TGCAGCGTCGATCAACCTCCTACAGGGGATGAAGCTTTCTTT. It is translated as CSVDQPPTGDEAFF.

The V call is TRBV24-1, the J call TRBJ1-1, with 7 nucleotides matching TRBD1. Unmatched junction bases numbered 2, after V lost 4 bases and J lost 4 bases. From germline, CDR1 is KGHDR and CDR2 SFDVKD. The length of the CDR3 is 13 residues. The CDR3 loop is CATSEPGGTEAFF. The CDR3, as DNA: TGTGCCACCAGTGAACCAGGGGGCACTGAAGCTTTCTTT.

The chain has TRBV9 and TRBJ1-1; D is unclear. Trimming shortened V by 0 bases and J by 1 base, and 13 bases separated the two germline ends. The CDR3 covers 16 residues. Looked up from germline, CDR1 is SGDLS and CDR2 is YYNGEE. The CDR3 sequence is CASSVVWPDGNTEAFF. DNA for the CDR3: TGTGCCAGCAGCGTAGTTTGGCCCGATGGGAACACTGAAGCTTTCTTT.

This clone has only one observation. The chain links TRBV10-3 to TRBJ2-7, with 7 bases that match TRBD2. In germline, CDR1 is ENHRY, CDR2 SYGVKD. CDR3 size: 16 residues. Trimming removed 2 bases from V and 2 bases from J; junction bases left unmatched: 9. CDR3 coding DNA: TGTGCCATCAGTGAGGGCCTTAGGGAGGGAGCCTACGAGCAGTACTTC. Its protein product is CAISEGLREGAYEQYF.

A single count supports this clone. J is TRBJ1-4 and V is TRBV6-5; D gene uncertain. Germline V gene data show CDR1 as MNHEY and CDR2 as SVGAGI. The CDR3 is 15 amino acids. Trimming cost V 8 bases and J 1 base, with 14 bases left between them. CDR3 sequence (DNA): TGTGCCAGCCTCGGAGGAATAGGAACTAATGAAAAACTGTTTTTT. Protein product: CASLGGIGTNEKLFF.

The chain is built from TRBV24-1 and TRBJ2-5, with 9 bases identical to TRBD1. Germline V lookup: CDR1 KGHDR, CDR2 SFDVKD. There are 16 residues in the CDR3. V trimming: 0 bases; J trimming: 3 bases; junction bases outside the gene matches: 4. This CDR3 reads CATSDLRTGEEETQYF. The CDR3 bases are TGTGCCACCAGTGATTTGCGGACAGGGGAAGAAGAGACCCAGTACTTC.

The gene calls are TRBV5-6 and TRBJ2-5; the match to TRBD2 covers 14 bases. The CDR3 runs 16 residues. The germline CDR1 and CDR2 sequences are SGHDT and YYEEEE. Trimming at V came to 4 bases and at J to 6 bases, leaving 8 bases not matched to a gene. The CDR3 DNA reads TGTGCCAGCAGCCCCTTGTGGACTAGCGGGAGGAAGACCCAGTACTTC. Translation gives CASSPLWTSGRKTQYF.

The J gene is TRBJ1-3, the V gene TRBV14; D remains ambiguous. Trimming shortened V by 1 base and J by 0 bases, and 7 bases separated the two germline ends. The CDR3 contains 15 residues. Germline-derived CDR1 and CDR2 are SGHDN and FVKESK. Here the CDR3 DNA reads TGTGCCAGCAGCCAAGGCAGACACTCTGGAAACACCATATATTTT. Translated: CASSQGRHSGNTIYF.

This chain joins TRBV5-6 and TRBJ2-2, with unresolved D. The germline V gene has CDR1 SGHDT and CDR2 YYEEEE. V was cut by 2 bases and J by 6 bases, with 8 bases left in between. The length of the CDR3 is 13 residues. CDR3 sequence reads: CASSFLSPGELFF. The CDR3 region has the DNA TGTGCCAGCAGCTTTTTGAGCCCCGGGGAGCTGTTTTTT.

V and J are TRBV11-2 and TRBJ2-5, with a possible D match to TRBD1 (6 bases). This CDR3 is 14 amino acids long. Trimming stripped 4 bases from V and 5 bases from J, with 14 bases between. CDR1 and CDR2 (germline): SGHAT, FQNNGV. The CDR3 here is CASSSLTGWETQYF. CDR3 DNA sequence: TGTGCCAGCAGCTCCTTAACAGGGTGGGAGACCCAGTACTTC.

This chain joins TRBV6-6 and TRBJ1-1; D uncertain. This CDR3 comprises 14 residues. Germline-derived CDR1 and CDR2 are MNHNY and SVGAGI (reference sequence). V lost 6 bases to trimming and J lost 2 bases, with 13 bases between them. The CDR3 here is CASRSLEGNTEAFF. In nucleotides, the CDR3 is TGTGCCAGCAGATCCTTGGAGGGTAACACTGAAGCTTTCTTT.

The chain recombines TRBV5-1 with TRBJ2-7, with a tentative D call TRBD1 (6 bases). The CDR3 spans 14 residues. The V gene's germline CDR1 is SGHRS and CDR2 YFSETQ. V lost 0 bases, J lost 5 bases, and 12 bases lay in between. CDR3 residues: CASSLGQEWDEQYF. CDR3 nucleotides: TGCGCCAGCAGCTTGGGACAGGAGTGGGACGAGCAGTACTTC.

V and J are TRBV2 and TRBJ2-3; D ambiguous. Germline CDR1 reads SNHLY; CDR2 reads FYNNEI. The CDR3 extends over 16 amino acids. V was pared by 3 bases and J by 2 bases, with 15 bases between. In nucleotides, the CDR3 is TGTGCCAGCAGTGACGTGCTACCCGAAAACACAGATACGCAGTATTTT. Translating it yields CASSDVLPENTDTQYF.

Written as DNA, the CDR3 is TGTGCCACCAGTCCGGGGGGCGGTGAAGAGACCCAGTACTTC. It is translated as CATSPGGGEETQYF. This sequence joins TRBV24-1 and TRBJ2-5, with a weak D call TRBD2 (7 bases). V lost 6 bases and J 3 bases, leaving 13 bases between the germline ends. The germline gives CDR1 KGHDR, CDR2 SFDVKD. The CDR3 is 14 amino acids.

This clone showed up just a few times. The V and J genes are TRBV10-2 and TRBJ1-5; 7 bases are shared with TRBD1. CDR1 WSHSY and CDR2 SAAADI come from the germline V gene. Trimming took 2 bases from V and 5 from J; bases not matched to a gene: 3. CDR3 length equals 14 residues. The CDR3 region is CASSEGRGDQPQHF. The CDR3 DNA is TGCGCCAGCAGTGAGGGCAGGGGGGATCAGCCCCAGCATTTT.